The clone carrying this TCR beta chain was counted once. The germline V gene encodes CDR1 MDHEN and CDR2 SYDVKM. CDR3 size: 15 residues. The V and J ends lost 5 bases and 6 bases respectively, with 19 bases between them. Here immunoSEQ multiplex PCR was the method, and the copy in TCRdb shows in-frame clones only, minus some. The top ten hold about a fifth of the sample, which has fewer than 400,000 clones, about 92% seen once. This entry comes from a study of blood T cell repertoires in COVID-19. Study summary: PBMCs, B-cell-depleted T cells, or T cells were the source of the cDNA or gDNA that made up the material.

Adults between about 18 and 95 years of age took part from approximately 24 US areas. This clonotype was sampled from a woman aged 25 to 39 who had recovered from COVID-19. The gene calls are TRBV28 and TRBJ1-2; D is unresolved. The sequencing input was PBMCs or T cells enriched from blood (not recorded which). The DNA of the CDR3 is TGTGCCAGCAGTACCCACTTCGGGAGCCAGAATGGCTACACCTTC. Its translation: CASSTHFGSQNGYTF.